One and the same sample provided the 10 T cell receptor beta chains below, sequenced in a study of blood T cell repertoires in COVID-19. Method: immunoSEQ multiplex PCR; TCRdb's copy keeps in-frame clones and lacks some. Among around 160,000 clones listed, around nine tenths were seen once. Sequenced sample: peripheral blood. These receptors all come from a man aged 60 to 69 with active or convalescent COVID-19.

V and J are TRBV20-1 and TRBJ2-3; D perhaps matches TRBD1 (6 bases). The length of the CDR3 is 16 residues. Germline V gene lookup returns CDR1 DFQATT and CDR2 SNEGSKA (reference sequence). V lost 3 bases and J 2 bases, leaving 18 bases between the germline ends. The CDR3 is CSASGPAGAHTDTQYF. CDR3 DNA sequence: TGCAGTGCTAGTGGTCCGGCAGGGGCTCACACAGATACGCAGTATTTT.

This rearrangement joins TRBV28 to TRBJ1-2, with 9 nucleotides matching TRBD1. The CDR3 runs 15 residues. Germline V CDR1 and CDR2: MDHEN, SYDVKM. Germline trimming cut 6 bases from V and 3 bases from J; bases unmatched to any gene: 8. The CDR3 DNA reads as TGTGCCAGCAGCCGAACAGGGGGCGCGTACTATGGCTACACCTTC. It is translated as CASSRTGGAYYGYTF.

CDR3 residues: CASSLGQSLPYNEQFF. The CDR3 nucleotides read TGCGCCAGCAGCTTGGGACAGTCGTTACCCTACAATGAGCAGTTCTTC. The rearrangement uses TRBV5-1 and TRBJ2-1; D might be TRBD1 (5 bases). From germline, CDR1 is SGHRS and CDR2 YFSETQ. There are 16 residues in the CDR3. V shed 0 bases and J shed 2 bases, with 12 bases lying between them.

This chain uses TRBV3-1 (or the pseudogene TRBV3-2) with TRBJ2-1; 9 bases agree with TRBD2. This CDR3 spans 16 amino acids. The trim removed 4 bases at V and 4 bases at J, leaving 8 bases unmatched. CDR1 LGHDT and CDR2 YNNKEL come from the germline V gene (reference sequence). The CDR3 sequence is CASSLPGTSSYNEQFF. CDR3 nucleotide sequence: TGTGCCAGCAGCCTGCCCGGGACTAGCAGTTACAATGAGCAGTTCTTC.

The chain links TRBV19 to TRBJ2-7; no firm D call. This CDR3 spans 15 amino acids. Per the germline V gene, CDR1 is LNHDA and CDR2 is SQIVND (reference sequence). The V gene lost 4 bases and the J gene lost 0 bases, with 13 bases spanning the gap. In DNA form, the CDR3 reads TGTGCCAGTAGTACCAACGACATCTTCTCCTACGAGCAGTACTTC. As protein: CASSTNDIFSYEQYF.

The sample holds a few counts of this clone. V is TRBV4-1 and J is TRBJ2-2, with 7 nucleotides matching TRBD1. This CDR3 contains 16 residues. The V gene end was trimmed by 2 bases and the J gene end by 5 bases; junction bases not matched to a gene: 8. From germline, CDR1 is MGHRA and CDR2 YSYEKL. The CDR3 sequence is CASSQRGMTGTGELFF. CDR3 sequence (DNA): TGCGCCAGCAGCCAAAGGGGGATGACAGGGACCGGGGAGCTGTTTTTT.

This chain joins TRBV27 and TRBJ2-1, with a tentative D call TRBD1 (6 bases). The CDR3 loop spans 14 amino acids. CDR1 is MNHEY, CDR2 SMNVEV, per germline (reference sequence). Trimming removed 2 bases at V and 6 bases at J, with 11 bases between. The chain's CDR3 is CASSLRLRGNEQFF. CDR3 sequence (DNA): TGTGCCAGCAGTTTACGACTCAGGGGCAATGAGCAGTTCTTC.

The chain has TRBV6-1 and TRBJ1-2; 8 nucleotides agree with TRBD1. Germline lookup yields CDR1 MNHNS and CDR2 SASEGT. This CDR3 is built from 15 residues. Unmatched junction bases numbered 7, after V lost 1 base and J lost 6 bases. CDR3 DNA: TGTGCCAGCAGTGAAGATGGACAGGGTAGTCATGGCTACACCTTC. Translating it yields CASSEDGQGSHGYTF.

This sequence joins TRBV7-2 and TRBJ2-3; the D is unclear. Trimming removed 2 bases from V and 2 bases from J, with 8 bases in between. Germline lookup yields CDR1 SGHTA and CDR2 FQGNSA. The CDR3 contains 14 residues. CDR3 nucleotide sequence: TGTGCCAGCAGCTTATCCGGGTACACAGATACGCAGTATTTT. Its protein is CASSLSGYTDTQYF.

CDR3 DNA: TGTGCCAGCAGCTATGCCAGGACAGGGGACTACGAGCAGTACTTC. Its protein is CASSYARTGDYEQYF. The rearrangement links TRBV7-2 to TRBJ2-7; 9 positions match TRBD1. Looked up from germline, CDR1 is SGHTA and CDR2 is FQGNSA. This CDR3 is 15 amino acids long. V lost 4 bases, J lost 3 bases, and 7 bases stayed unmatched.